This entry describes one T cell receptor (beta chain). These data belong to a study of blood T cell repertoires in COVID-19. Germline V gives CDR1 LGHNA, CDR2 YNFKEQ. This CDR3 is built from 12 residues. V dropped 3 bases and J dropped 9 bases, with 12 bases sitting between them. Assay used: immunoSEQ multiplex PCR; TCRdb lists only in-frame clones, some missing. This table has approximately 99,000 clones, around 83% appearing once. This clonotype originated in a woman between 55 and 75 years old in a cohort sampled during active or convalescent COVID-19. The specimen sequenced was peripheral blood. The chain uses TRBV4-2 and TRBJ2-7; a possible D gene is TRBD2 (5 bases). CDR3 sequence: CASSQSREGQYF. CDR3 nucleotide sequence: TGTGCCAGCAGCCAGTCTAGAGAGGGGCAGTACTTC.